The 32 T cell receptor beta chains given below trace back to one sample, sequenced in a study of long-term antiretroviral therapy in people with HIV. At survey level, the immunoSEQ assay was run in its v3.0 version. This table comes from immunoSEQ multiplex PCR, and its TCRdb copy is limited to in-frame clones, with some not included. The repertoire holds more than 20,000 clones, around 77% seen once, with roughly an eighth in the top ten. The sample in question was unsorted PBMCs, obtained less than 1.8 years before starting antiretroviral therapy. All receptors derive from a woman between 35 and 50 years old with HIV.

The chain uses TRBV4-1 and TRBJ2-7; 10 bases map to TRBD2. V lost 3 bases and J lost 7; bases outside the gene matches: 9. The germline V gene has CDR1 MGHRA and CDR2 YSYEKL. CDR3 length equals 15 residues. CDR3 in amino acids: CASSQLLAGFEEQYF. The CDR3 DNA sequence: TGCGCCAGCAGCCAGCTACTAGCGGGGTTCGAGGAGCAGTACTTC.

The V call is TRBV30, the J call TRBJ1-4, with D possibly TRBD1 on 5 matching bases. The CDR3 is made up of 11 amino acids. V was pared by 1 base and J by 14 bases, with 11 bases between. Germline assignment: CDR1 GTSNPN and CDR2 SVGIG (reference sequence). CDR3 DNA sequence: TGTGCCTGGAGTGACAGGAATTATCTGTTTTTT. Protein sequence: CAWSDRNYLFF.

This CDR3 reads CAISPGDSNTEAFF. The CDR3 DNA is TGTGCCATCTCCCCTGGGGACAGTAACACTGAAGCTTTCTTT. The V and J genes are TRBV10-3 and TRBJ1-1; 7 nucleotides align to TRBD1. This CDR3 is 14 amino acids long. Trimming took 8 bases from V and 2 from J; bases not matched to a gene: 8. Germline V gene data show CDR1 as ENHRY and CDR2 as SYGVKD.

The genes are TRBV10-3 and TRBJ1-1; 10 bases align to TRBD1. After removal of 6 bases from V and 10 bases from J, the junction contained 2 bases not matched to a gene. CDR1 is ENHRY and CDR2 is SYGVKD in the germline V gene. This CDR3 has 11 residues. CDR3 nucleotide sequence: TGTGCCATCAGGGGGGACAGGGGAGCTTTCTTT. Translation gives CAIRGDRGAFF.

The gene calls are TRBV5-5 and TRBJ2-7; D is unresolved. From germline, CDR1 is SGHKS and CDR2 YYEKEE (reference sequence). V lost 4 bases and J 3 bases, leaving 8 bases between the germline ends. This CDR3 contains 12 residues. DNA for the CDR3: TGTGCCAGCAGCAAAGGACGCTACGAGCAGTACTTC. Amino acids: CASSKGRYEQYF.

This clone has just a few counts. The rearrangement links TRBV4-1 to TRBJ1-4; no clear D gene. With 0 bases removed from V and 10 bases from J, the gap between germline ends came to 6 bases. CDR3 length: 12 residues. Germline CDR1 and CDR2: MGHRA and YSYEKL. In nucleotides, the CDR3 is TGCGCCAGCAGCCAAGACAGCGGAAAACTGTTTTTT. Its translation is CASSQDSGKLFF.

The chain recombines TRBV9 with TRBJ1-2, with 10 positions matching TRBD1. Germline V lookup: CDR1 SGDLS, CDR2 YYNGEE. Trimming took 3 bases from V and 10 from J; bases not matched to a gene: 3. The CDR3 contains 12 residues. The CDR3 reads CASSGQGADYTF. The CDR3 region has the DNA TGTGCCAGCAGCGGACAGGGGGCCGACTACACCTTC.

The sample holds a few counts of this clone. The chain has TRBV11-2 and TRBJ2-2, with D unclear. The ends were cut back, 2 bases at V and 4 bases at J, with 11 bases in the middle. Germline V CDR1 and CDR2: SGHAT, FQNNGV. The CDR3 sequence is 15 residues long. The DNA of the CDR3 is TGTGCCAGCAGCTTAAAGGTGTCAGGCACCGGGGAGCTGTTTTTT. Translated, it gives CASSLKVSGTGELFF.

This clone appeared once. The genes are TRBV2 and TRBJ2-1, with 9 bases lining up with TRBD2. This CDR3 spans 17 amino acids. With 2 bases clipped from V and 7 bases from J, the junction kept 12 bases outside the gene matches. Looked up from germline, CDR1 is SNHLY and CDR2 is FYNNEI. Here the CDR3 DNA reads TGTGCCAGCAGTGAACATAGCGGGGGAGGGCCGGGGAATGAGCAGTTCTTC. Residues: CASSEHSGGGPGNEQFF.

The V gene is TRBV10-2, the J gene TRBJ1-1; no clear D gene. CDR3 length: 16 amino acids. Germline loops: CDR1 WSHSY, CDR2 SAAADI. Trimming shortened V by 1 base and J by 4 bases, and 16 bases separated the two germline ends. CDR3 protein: CASSEWAGGGSTEAFF. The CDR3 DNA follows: TGCGCCAGCAGTGAGTGGGCGGGTGGAGGGAGCACTGAAGCTTTCTTT.

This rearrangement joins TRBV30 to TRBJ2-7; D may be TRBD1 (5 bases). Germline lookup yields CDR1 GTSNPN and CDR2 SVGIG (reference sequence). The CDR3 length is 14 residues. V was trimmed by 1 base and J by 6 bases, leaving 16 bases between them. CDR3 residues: CAWSGGTTGSEQYF. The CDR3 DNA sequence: TGTGCCTGGAGTGGGGGAACTACAGGTTCCGAGCAGTACTTC.

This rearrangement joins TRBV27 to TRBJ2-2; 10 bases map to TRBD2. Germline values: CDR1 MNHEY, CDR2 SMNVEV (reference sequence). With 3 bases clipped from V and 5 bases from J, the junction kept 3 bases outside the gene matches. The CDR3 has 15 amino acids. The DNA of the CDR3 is TGTGCCAGCAGTTTTATTAGCGGGAGGACCGGGGAGCTGTTTTTT. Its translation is CASSFISGRTGELFF.

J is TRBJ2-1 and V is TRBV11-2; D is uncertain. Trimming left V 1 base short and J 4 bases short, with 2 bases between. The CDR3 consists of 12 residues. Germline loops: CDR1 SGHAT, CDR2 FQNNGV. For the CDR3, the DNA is TGTGCCAGCAGCTTAGGTTACAATGAGCAGTTCTTC. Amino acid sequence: CASSLGYNEQFF.

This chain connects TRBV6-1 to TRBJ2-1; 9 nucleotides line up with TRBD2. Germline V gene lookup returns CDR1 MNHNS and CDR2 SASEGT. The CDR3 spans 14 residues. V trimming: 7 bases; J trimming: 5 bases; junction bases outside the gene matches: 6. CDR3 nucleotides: TGTGCCAGCACCAGACTAGCGGCTGACAATGAGCAGTTCTTC. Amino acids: CASTRLAADNEQFF.

In nucleotides, the CDR3 is TGTGCCAGCAGTTTATTCACAGGGGGCGGTCAGCCCCAGCATTTT. Amino acid sequence: CASSLFTGGGQPQHF. This chain links TRBV27 with TRBJ1-5, with 9 bases matching TRBD1. The CDR3 is 15 amino acids. The V gene end was trimmed by 1 base and the J gene end by 6 bases; junction bases not matched to a gene: 4. Germline CDR1 reads MNHEY; CDR2 reads SMNVEV (reference sequence).

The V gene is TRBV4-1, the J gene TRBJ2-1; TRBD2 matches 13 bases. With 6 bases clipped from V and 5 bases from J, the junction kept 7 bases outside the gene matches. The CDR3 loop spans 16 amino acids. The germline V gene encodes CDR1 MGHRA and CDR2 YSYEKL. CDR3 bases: TGCGCCAGCAGTGGAGATGGGACTAGCGGGAACAATGAGCAGTTCTTC. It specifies CASSGDGTSGNNEQFF.

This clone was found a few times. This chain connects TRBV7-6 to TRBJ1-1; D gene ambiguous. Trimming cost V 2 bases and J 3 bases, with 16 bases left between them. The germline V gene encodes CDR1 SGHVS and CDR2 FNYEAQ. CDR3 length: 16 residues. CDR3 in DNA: TGTGCCAGCAGCTTAAGACTCATGGAAGGGTACACTGAAGCTTTCTTT. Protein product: CASSLRLMEGYTEAFF.

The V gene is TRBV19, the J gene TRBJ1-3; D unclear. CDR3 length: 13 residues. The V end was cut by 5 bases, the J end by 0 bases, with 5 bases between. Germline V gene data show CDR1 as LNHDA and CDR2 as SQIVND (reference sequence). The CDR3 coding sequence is TGTGCCAGTAGTCCATTCTCTGGAAACACCATATATTTT. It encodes CASSPFSGNTIYF.

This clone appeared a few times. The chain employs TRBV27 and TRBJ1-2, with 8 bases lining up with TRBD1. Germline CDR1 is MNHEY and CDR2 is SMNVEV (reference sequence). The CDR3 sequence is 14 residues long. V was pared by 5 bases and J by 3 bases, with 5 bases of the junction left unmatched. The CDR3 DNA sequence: TGTGCCAGCAGTCCATTGGACAGGGACTATGGCTACACCTTC. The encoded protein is CASSPLDRDYGYTF.

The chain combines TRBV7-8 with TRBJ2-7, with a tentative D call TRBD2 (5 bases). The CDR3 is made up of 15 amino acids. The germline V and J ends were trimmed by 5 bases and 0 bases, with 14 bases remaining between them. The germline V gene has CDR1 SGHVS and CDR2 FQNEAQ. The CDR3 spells CASSLTRSRSYEQYF. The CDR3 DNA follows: TGTGCCAGCAGCCTTACTAGATCTCGCTCCTACGAGCAGTACTTC.

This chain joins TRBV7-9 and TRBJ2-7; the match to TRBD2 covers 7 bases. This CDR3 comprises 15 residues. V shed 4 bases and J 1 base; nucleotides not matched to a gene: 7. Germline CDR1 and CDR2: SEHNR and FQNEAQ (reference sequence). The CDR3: CASSSSGDQSYEQYF. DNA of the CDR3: TGTGCCAGCAGCTCTAGCGGCGATCAGTCCTACGAGCAGTACTTC. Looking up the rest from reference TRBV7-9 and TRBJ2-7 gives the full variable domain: DTGVSQNPRHKITKRGQNVTFRCDPISEHNRLYWYRQTLGQGPEFLTYFQNEAQLEKSRLLSDRFSAERPKGSFSTLEIQRTEQGDSAMYLCASSSSGDQSYEQYFGPGTRLTVT.

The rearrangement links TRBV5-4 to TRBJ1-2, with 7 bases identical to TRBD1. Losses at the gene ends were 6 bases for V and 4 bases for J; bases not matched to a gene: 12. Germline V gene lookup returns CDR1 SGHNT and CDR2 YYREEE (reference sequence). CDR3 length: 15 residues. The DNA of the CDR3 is TGTGCCAGCACCGGAACGACAGGGCAGAGCTATGGCTACACCTTC. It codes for CASTGTTGQSYGYTF.

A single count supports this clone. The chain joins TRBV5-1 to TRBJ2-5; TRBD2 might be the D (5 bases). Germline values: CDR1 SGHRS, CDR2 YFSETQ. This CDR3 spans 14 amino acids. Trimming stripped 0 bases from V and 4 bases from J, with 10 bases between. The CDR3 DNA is TGCGCCAGCAGCTTGGATAGCCGGGGAGAGACCCAGTACTTC. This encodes CASSLDSRGETQYF.

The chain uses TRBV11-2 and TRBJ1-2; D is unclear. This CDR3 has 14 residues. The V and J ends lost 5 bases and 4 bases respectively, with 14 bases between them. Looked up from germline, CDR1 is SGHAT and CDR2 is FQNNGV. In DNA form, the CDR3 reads TGTGCCAGCAGCCCGACCGGGGTTGCCTATGGCTACACCTTC. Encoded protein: CASSPTGVAYGYTF.

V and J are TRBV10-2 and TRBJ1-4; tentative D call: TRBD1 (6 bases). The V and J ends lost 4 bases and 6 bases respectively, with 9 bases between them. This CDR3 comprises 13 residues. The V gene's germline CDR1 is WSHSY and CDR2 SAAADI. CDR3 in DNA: TGCGCCAGCAGTGGCACAGGGTATGAAAAACTGTTTTTT. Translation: CASSGTGYEKLFF.

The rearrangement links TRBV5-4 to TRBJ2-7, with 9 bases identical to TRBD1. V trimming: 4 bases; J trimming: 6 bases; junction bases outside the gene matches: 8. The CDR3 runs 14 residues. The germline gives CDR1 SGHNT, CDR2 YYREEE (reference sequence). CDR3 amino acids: CASSLGQGFAEQYF. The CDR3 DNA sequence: TGTGCCAGCAGCCTGGGACAGGGATTTGCCGAGCAGTACTTC.

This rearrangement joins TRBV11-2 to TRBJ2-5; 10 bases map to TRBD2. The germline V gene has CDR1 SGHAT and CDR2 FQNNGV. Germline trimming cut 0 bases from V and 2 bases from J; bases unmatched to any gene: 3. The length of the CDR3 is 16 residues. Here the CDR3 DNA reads TGTGCCAGCAGCTTAGATCTACTAGCGGGACAAGAGACCCAGTACTTC. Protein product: CASSLDLLAGQETQYF.

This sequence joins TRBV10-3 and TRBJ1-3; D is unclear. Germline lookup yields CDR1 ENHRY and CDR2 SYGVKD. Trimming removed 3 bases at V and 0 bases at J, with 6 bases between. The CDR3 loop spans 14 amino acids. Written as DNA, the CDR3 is TGTGCCATCAGTGAAGAGGGCTCTGGAAACACCATATATTTT. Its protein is CAISEEGSGNTIYF.

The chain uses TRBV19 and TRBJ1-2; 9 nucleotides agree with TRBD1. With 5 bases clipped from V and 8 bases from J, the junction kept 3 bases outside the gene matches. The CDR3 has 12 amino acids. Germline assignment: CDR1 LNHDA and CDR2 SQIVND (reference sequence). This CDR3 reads CASSEQGAGYTF. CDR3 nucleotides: TGTGCCAGTAGTGAACAGGGGGCCGGCTACACCTTC.

CDR3: CASSPGTGQNQPQHF. CDR3 sequence (DNA): TGTGCCAGCAGTCCCGGGACAGGGCAAAATCAGCCCCAGCATTTT. This chain joins TRBV5-8 and TRBJ1-5, with TRBD1 identical over 9 bases. The V and J ends lost 5 bases and 4 bases, in that order; junction bases with no gene match: 7. The CDR3 is 15 amino acids. Germline assignment: CDR1 SGHTS and CDR2 YDEGEE.

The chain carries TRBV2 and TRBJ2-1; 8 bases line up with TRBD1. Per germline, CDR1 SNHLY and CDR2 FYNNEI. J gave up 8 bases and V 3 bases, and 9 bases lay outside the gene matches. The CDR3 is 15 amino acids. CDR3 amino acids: CASSERTGRLDEQFF. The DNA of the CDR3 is TGTGCCAGCAGTGAGCGGACAGGGAGGTTGGATGAGCAGTTCTTC. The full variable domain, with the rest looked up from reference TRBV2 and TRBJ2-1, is EPEVTQTPSHQVTQMGQEVILRCVPISNHLYFYWYRQILGQKVEFLVSFYNNEISEKSEIFDDQFSVERPDGSNFTLKIRSTKLEDSAMYFCASSERTGRLDEQFFGPGTRLTVL.

CDR3 nucleotide sequence: TGTGCCAGCACCCAACAGGGCCGCCACGAGCAGTACTTC. Translating it yields CASTQQGRHEQYF. The chain carries TRBV7-8 and TRBJ2-7, with D tentatively TRBD1 (6 bases). The V end lost 7 bases, the J end lost 5 bases, and 15 bases lay between the germline ends. CDR1 is SGHVS, CDR2 FQNEAQ, per germline. The CDR3 sequence is 13 residues long.